This T cell receptor beta chain was found in a study of naive and memory T cell subsets. Study-wide findings and caveats: Each distinct alpha or beta sequence counts as one clonotype. Activation and differentiation may alter RNA-based TCR counts.

As concerns this clonotype: The antigen is undetermined.

Two oligonucleotides, mixed equimolar, formed the beta constant-region primer covering TRBC1 and TRBC2. Each CDR3 protein is one row after TCRdb ran MiXCR on the UMI-ligation and nested PCR reads. Counted here are under 100,000 distinct CDR3 sequences, more than 6.5% occurring once; the ten biggest clones make up 1.6%. Four subsets defined by CD45RA and CD27 were sorted after CD3, CD4, CD8 and live/dead staining. The germline gives CDR1 MDHEN, CDR2 SYDVKM. The CDR3 runs 14 residues. With V trimmed by 5 bases and J by 5 bases, 4 bases remained unmatched. The sample comprised central memory CD4+ T cells from blood. The clonotype originates from a human donor in good health. This chain uses TRBV28 with TRBJ1-4; 8 bases are a match to TRBD1. This CDR3 is CASSPQGVNEKLFF. As DNA, the CDR3 is TGTGCCAGCAGTCCACAGGGGGTAAATGAAAAACTGTTTTTT.